The T cell receptor (beta chain) under discussion was sequenced for a study of blood T cell repertoires in COVID-19. The assay was immunoSEQ multiplex PCR, and TCRdb's table has in-frame clones only and misses some. The sample contains over 100,000 clones, roughly 91% of which appear only once. In germline, CDR1 is LNHNV, CDR2 YYDKDF (reference sequence). This CDR3 is built from 14 residues. V gave up 8 bases and J gave up 0 bases; unmatched junction bases: 5. The rearrangement uses TRBV15 and TRBJ2-7; 9 bases are a match to TRBD2. The sequencing sample was made of peripheral blood. The receptor's source is a human donor in a cohort sampled during active COVID-19. The CDR3 coding sequence is TGTGCCACCCGGGGTAGCGGGAGCTCCTACGAGCAGTACTTC. It is translated as CATRGSGSSYEQYF.